In this sample, the clone carrying this TCR beta chain turned up a few times. The antigen is undetermined. The data were taken from a study of CD8 T cells in ankylosing spondylitis. General study results and limits: Apparently characteristic of ankylosing spondylitis blood was a TCR beta motif (under ten highly homologous variants). Reports of some motif variants in reactive arthritis synovial fluid and blood predate this one. From matched ankylosing spondylitis synovial fluid, disease-linked clones were reportedly recovered at significantly enriched levels.

Preparation of TCR beta libraries was done by quantitative 5'-RACE with molecular barcodes. TCRdb fed the 5' RACE reads into MiXCR, producing one record per CDR3 protein. The profile covers about 250,000 distinct CDR3 sequences, with over 15% appearing a single time and around 30% taken by the ten largest. V was shortened by 2 bases and J by 5 bases, with 4 bases between the two germline ends. CDR1 and CDR2 (germline): SGHVS, FQNEAQ. The CDR3 totals 11 residues. Sample: blood, either unsorted or a sorted T cell fraction (not recorded which). This receptor was taken from a male donor with ankylosing spondylitis or in good health (not recorded which). The V call is TRBV7-8, the J call TRBJ2-7; D ambiguous. The CDR3 reads CASSLFDEQYF. As DNA, the CDR3 is TGTGCCAGCAGCTTATTCGACGAGCAGTACTTC.